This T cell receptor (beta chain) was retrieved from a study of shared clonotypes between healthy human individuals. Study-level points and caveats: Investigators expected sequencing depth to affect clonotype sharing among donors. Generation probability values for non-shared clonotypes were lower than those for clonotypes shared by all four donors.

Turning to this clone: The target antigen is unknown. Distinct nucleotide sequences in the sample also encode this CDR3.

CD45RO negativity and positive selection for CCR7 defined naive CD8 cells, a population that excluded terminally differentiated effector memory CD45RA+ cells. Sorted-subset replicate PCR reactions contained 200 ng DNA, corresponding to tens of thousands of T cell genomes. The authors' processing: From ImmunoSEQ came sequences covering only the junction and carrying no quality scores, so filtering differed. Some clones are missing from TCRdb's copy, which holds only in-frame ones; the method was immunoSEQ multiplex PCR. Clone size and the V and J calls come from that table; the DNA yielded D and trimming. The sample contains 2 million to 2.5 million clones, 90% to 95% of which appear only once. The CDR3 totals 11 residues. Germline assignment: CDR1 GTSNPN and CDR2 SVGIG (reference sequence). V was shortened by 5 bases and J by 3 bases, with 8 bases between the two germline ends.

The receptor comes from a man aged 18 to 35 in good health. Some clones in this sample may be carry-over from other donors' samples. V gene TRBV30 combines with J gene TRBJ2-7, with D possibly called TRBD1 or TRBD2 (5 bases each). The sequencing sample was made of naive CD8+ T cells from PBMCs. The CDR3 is CAWRDGYEQYF. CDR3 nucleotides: TGTGCCTGGCGGGACGGCTACGAGCAGTACTTC. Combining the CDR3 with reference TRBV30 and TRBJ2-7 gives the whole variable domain SQTIHQWPATLVQPVGSPLSLECTVEGTSNPNLYWYRQAAGRGLQLLFYSVGIGQISSEVPQNLSASRPQDRQFILSSKKLLLSDSGFYLCAWRDGYEQYFGPGTRLTVT.